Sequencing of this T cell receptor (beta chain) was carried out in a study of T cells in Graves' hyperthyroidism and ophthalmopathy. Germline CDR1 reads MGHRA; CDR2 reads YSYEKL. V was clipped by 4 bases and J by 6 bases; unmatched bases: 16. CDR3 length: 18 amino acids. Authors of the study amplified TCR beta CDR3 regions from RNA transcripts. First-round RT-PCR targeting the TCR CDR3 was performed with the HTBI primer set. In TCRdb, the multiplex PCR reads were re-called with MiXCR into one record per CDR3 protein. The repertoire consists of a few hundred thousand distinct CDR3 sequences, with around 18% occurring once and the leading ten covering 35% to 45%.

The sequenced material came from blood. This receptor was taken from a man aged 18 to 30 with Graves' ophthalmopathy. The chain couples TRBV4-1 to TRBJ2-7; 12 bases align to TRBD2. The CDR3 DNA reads TGCGCCAGCAGCCCAACCCCTAGCGGGGGGGCCCCCATTCCCGAGCAGTACTTC. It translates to CASSPTPSGGAPIPEQYF.